This TCR beta chain derives from a study of siplizumab effects on memory and regulatory T cells. Profiled with immunoSEQ multiplex PCR; TCRdb holds only in-frame clones, not every one. The sample lists fewer than 85,000 clones, roughly 94% occurring once. A note on this clone: The target antigen is unknown.

Points from the study as a whole: Naive T cells appeared more diverse than memory cells and seemed to be major alloresponse contributors. Mappable CD4+ clones that were alloreactive averaged 68.8% Treg-derived with siplizumab versus approximately 27% in controls.

V lost 1 base and J 0 bases, leaving 10 bases between the germline ends. This CDR3 comprises 15 residues. Per germline, CDR1 MGHRA and CDR2 YSYEKL. The chain carries TRBV4-1 and TRBJ2-7; D remains ambiguous. This clonotype originated in a human donor in good health. The sequenced sample was CD8+ T cells sorted from blood. As DNA, the CDR3 is TGCGCCAGCAGCCAAGCTGCGGATAGCTCCTACGAGCAGTACTTC. As protein: CASSQAADSSYEQYF.